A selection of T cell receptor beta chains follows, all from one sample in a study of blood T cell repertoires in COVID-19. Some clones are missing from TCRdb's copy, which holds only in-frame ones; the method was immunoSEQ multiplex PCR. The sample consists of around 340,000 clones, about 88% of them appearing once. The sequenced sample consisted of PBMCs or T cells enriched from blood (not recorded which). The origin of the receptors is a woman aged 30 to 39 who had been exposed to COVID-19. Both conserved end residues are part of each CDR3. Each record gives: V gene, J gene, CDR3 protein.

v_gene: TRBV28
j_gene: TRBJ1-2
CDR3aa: CASSFLTENYGYTF

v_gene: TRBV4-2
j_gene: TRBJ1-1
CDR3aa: CASDQGANTEAFF

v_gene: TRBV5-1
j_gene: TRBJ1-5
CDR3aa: CASSLGTGQPQHF

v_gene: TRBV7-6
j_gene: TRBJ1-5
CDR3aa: CALSGREFNQPQHF

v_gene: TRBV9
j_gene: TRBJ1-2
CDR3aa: CASSPGRGDYGYTF

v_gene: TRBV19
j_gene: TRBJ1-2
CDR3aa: CASSTRPAGPTYGYTF

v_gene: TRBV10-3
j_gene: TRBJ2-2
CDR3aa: CAIKREGGTGELFF

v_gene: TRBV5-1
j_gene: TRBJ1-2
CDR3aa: CASSPGRTLDGYTF

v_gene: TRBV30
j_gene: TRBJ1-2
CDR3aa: CAWRGGASNYGYTF

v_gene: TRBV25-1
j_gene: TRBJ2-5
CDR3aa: CASKRGSQETQYF

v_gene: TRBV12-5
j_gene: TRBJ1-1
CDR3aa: CASGLATGAEAFF

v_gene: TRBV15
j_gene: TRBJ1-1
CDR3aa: CATSRDREGPEAFF

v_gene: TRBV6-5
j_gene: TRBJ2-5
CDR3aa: CASSSQGGETQYF

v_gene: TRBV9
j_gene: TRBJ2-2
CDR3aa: CASSGGLAANTGELFF

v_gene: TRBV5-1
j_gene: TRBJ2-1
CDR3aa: CASSLATSGSVEQFF

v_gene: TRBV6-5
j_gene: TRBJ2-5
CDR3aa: CASTQGWVQETQYF

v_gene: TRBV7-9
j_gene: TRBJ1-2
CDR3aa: CASSLGLGGDGYTF

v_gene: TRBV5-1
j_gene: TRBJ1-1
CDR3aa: CASSLLPGGITEAFF

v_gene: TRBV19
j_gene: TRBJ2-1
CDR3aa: CASSIPGTRAYNEQFF

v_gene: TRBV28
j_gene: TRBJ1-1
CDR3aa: CASSIPRPAPEAFF

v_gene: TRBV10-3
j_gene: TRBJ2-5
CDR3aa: CATTQGAGETQYF

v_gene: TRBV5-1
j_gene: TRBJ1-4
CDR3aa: CASSLLDGTGNEKLFF

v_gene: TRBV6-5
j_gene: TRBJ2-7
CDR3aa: CASRPLAGEQYF

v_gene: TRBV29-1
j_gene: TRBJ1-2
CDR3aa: CSVAQGNYGYTF

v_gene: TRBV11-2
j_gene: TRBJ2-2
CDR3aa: CASSLRLAGGGELFF

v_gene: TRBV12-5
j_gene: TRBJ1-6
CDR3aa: CASGGEFWSLHF

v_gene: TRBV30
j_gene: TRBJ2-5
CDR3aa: CAWSVRQGETQYF

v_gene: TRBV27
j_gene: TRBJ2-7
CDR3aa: CASSPPGLAGVYEQYF

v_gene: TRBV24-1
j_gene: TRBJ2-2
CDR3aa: CATSDLGRENTGELFF

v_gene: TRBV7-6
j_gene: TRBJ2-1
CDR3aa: CASSLRLAGGSNEQFF

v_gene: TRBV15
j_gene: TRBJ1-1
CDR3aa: CATRWDTMNTEAFF

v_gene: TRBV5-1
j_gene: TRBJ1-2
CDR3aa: CASSFGGGYTF

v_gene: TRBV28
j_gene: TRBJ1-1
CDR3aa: CASTEGEGTEAFF

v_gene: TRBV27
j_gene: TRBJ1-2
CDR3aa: CASSPRGVYGYTF

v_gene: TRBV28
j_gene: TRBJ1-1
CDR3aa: CASITPGQSFNTEAFF

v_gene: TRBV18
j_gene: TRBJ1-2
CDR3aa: CASSPSVDQSYGYTF

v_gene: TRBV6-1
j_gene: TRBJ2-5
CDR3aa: CASSGLAGVHGQETQYF

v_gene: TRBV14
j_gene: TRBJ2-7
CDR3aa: CASSPTGLYEQYF

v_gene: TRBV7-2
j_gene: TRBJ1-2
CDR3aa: CASSLIGDRDPIF

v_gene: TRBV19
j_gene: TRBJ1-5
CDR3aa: CASSLEEYSNQPQHF

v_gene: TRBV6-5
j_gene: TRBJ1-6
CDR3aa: CASSYSAWQAYSPLHF

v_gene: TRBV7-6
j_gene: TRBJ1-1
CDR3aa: CASSSRQGVLTEAFF

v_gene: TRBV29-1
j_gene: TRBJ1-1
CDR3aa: CSVLLQGRNTEAFF

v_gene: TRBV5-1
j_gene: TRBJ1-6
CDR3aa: CASSLAADRVRSPLHF

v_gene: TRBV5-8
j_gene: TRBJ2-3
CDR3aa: CASSLARDTGTDTQYF

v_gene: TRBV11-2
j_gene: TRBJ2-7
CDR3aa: CASSPVGLAFGHEQYF

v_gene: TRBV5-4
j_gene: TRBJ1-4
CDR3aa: CASSQDGQSDEKLFF

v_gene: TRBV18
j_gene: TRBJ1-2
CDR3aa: CASSLGTGSNYGYTF

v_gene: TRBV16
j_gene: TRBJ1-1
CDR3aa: CASSRSGAGNTEAFF

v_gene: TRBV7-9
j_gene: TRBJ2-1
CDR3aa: CASSSTSGSSYNEQFF

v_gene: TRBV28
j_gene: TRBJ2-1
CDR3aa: CASSLPSGRQVNEQFF

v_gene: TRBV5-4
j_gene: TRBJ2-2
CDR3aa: CASSRWGGAANTGELFF

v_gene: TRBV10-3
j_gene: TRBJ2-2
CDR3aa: CAINSSPSGMGTGELFF

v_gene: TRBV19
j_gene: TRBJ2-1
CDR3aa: CASSIGTSGIYNEQFF